The clone carrying this TCR beta chain has only a few counts. TRB rearrangements spanning V, D and J were amplified using mixed TRB-A/B primers. TCRdb re-derived calls from the multiplex PCR reads in MiXCR, one entry per CDR3 protein. This repertoire shows roughly 9,100 distinct CDR3 sequences, 25% to 40% found once; its top ten account for over 2.5%. The data are from a study of T cell repertoires in aging, cancer and after chemotherapy. V lost 5 bases, J lost 10 bases, and 15 bases lay in between. This CDR3 region has 13 residues. Germline lookup yields CDR1 MNHNY and CDR2 SVGAGI (reference sequence). Amplification of TCR beta used genomic DNA extracted from peripheral blood.

The chain combines TRBV6-6 with TRBJ2-1; D perhaps matches TRBD2 (5 bases). The clonotype originates from a human donor in good health. The sequenced sample was blood. The CDR3 spells CASSHPPGGEQFF. CDR3 sequence (DNA): TGTGCCAGCAGTCACCCCCCTGGAGGCGAGCAGTTCTTC.